This is a list of T cell receptor beta chains from one sample in a study of T cell changes during pregnancy in multiple sclerosis. Measured with immunoSEQ multiplex PCR; TCRdb has only the in-frame clones, and not every one. The sample contains roughly 14,000 clones, roughly 83% of which appear only once. This specimen was CD8+ T cells from peripheral blood mononuclear cells, taken after pregnancy. These receptors were taken from a female donor in good health, enrolled as a control in a pregnancy study. CDR3s include the opening cysteine and the closing phenylalanine or tryptophan. A D gene is named only where the DNA matches it firmly. Some rows have no size entry. The others give once, few or many, or a class for an expanded clone.

>TRBJ2-6|TRBV4-2|few|TRBD2
CASSQAREGTSGANVLTF
TGTGCCAGCAGCCAAGCCCGGGAGGGAACCTCTGGGGCCAACGTCCTGACTTTC
>TRBJ2-5|TRBV5-6|-|TRBD2
CASNLVTSGGTLRTQYF
TGTGCCAGCAACCTAGTGACTAGCGGGGGGACCCTCCGGACCCAGTACTTC
>TRBJ1-3|TRBV7-6|medium-sized|-
CASSLGETGNTIYF
TGTGCCAGCAGCTTAGGCGAGACTGGAAACACCATATATTTT
>TRBJ1-2|TRBV6-1|-|-
CASSELAGTSYGYTF
TGTGCCAGCAGTGAATTGGCAGGGACTTCCTATGGCTACACCTTC
>TRBJ1-1|TRBV27|-|-
CASSLTRNTEAFF
TGTGCCAGCAGTTTAACAAGGAACACTGAAGCTTTCTTT
>TRBJ2-7|TRBV27|-|TRBD2
CASSIRRAGGGYEQYF
TGTGCCAGCAGTATCCGGAGGGCGGGAGGGGGCTACGAGCAGTACTTC
>TRBJ2-6|TRBV12-5|-|TRBD1
CASGLPRQGSAGANVLTF
TGTGCTAGTGGTTTGCCCCGACAGGGGTCGGCTGGGGCCAACGTCCTGACTTTC
>TRBJ2-2|TRBV6-1|few|-
CASSEGLDTGELFF
TGTGCCAGCAGCGAGGGTTTGGACACCGGGGAGCTGTTTTTT
>TRBJ1-2|TRBV4-2|-|TRBD1
CASSQYRGEGYTF
TGTGCCAGCAGCCAATACAGGGGCGAAGGCTACACCTTC
>TRBJ1-5|TRBV2|-|-
CASRGAGTANQPQHF
TGTGCCAGCAGGGGGGCAGGGACCGCCAATCAGCCCCAGCATTTT
>TRBJ1-1|TRBV19|-|-
CASSMVQGSEAFF
TGTGCCAGTAGTATGGTCCAGGGATCTGAAGCTTTCTTT
>TRBJ2-7|TRBV13|-|-
CASSEADGSYEQYF
TGTGCCAGCAGTGAAGCGGACGGGTCCTACGAGCAGTACTTC
>TRBJ2-3|TRBV7-8|-|TRBD2
CASSPAWGEGDTQYF
TGTGCCAGCAGCCCGGCGTGGGGGGAGGGAGATACGCAGTATTTT
>TRBJ1-6|TRBV6-1|-|-
CASSEQTENSPLHF
TGTGCCAGCAGTGAACAGACAGAAAATTCACCCCTCCACTTT
>TRBJ1-6|TRBV6-1|-|-
CASSTGTENSPLHF
TGTGCCAGCAGTACCGGGACTGAGAACTCACCCCTCCACTTT
>TRBJ2-7|TRBV9|-|TRBD2
CASSVAGGLAGDYEQYF
TGTGCCAGCAGCGTTGCAGGGGGACTAGCGGGCGACTACGAGCAGTACTTC
>TRBJ2-1|TRBV6-4|many|TRBD2
CASTASGGDYNEQFF
TGTGCCAGCACCGCTAGCGGGGGGGACTACAATGAGCAGTTCTTC
>TRBJ1-5|TRBV7-8|-|TRBD1
CASSPGDRGGPQHF
TGTGCCAGCAGCCCCGGAGACAGGGGCGGGCCCCAGCATTTT
>TRBJ2-7|TRBV27|-|TRBD2
CASSLSREGHLEQYF
TGTGCCAGCAGTTTGTCGCGGGAGGGCCATTTGGAGCAGTACTTC
>TRBJ2-1|TRBV9|-|-
CASSVVSGNEQFF
TGTGCCAGCAGCGTAGTCTCGGGCAATGAGCAGTTCTTC
>TRBJ1-5|TRBV19|-|-
CASSVGGRSNQPQHF
TGTGCCAGTTCGGTGGGCGGGCGAAGCAATCAGCCCCAGCATTTT
>TRBJ2-7|TRBV28|once|-
CASSPGHYYEQYF
TGTGCCAGCAGTCCGGGACACTACTACGAGCAGTACTTC
>TRBJ2-2|TRBV6-1|-|TRBD2
CASSDIAGDHSSTTGELFF
TGTGCCAGCAGTGATATAGCGGGGGACCACTCTTCTACCACCGGGGAGCTGTTTTTT
>TRBJ2-5|TRBV6-1|-|TRBD2
CASSEAGTSGGLLQTQYF
TGTGCCAGCAGTGAAGCGGGGACTAGCGGGGGGTTGTTGCAGACCCAGTACTTC
>TRBJ1-1|TRBV6-4|few|-
CASSEDMNTEAFF
TGTGCCAGCAGTGAGGACATGAACACTGAAGCTTTCTTT
>TRBJ1-1|TRBV30|few|-
CAWSNLGGNRNTEAFF
TGTGCCTGGAGTAATCTCGGAGGGAATAGGAACACTGAAGCTTTCTTT
>TRBJ1-6|TRBV30|-|-
CAWSGEGQASPLHF
TGTGCCTGGAGTGGGGAGGGCCAAGCTTCACCCCTCCACTTT
>TRBJ2-2|TRBV6-4|-|TRBD2
CASSYTSGNTGELFF
TGTGCCAGCAGTTATACTAGCGGGAACACCGGGGAGCTGTTTTTT
>TRBJ2-4|TRBV29-1|-|TRBD1
CSVEGQEEAKNIQYF
TGCAGCGTTGAGGGACAGGAGGAAGCCAAAAACATTCAGTACTTC
>TRBJ2-3|TRBV27|-|-
CASSSAAATQYF
TGTGCCAGCAGTTCCGCAGCGGCTACGCAGTATTTT
>TRBJ2-7|TRBV5-5|once|TRBD1
CASSGDRYYEQYF
TGTGCCAGCAGCGGGGACAGGTACTACGAGCAGTACTTC
>TRBJ2-7|TRBV11-1|-|TRBD1
CASSPGTGWYEQYF
TGTGCCAGCAGCCCCGGGACAGGGTGGTACGAGCAGTACTTC
>TRBJ2-1|TRBV18|-|TRBD2
CASSLEGAGFDNEQFF
TGTGCCAGCTCGCTGGAAGGAGCGGGGTTTGATAATGAGCAGTTCTTC
>TRBJ1-5|TRBV9|once|-
CASSEGGAGQPQHF
TGTGCCAGCAGCGAGGGGGGGGCAGGACAGCCCCAGCATTTT
>TRBJ1-2|TRBV19|once|-
CASTTSLGSFYGYTF
TGTGCCAGTACCACGTCCCTGGGGAGCTTCTATGGCTACACCTTC
>TRBJ1-1|TRBV30|-|TRBD1
CAWSLGQGDTEAFF
TGTGCCTGGAGTTTGGGACAGGGAGACACTGAAGCTTTCTTT
>TRBJ1-5|TRBV9|-|-
CASSVGAGAGQPQHF
TGTGCCAGCAGCGTAGGTGCGGGGGCGGGTCAGCCCCAGCATTTT
>TRBJ1-2|TRBV6-1|-|TRBD1
CASRGTGTGYGYTF
TGTGCCAGCAGGGGGACAGGGACTGGCTATGGCTACACCTTC
>TRBJ2-3|TRBV4-1|-|-
CASSQESSRSTDTQYF
TGCGCCAGCAGCCAAGAGTCTAGCAGAAGCACAGATACGCAGTATTTT
>TRBJ2-7|TRBV13|-|TRBD1
CASSPRGQAPYEQYF
TGTGCCAGCAGCCCCCGGGGACAGGCACCCTACGAGCAGTACTTC
>TRBJ2-3|TRBV9|-|-
CASSLRVLDTQYF
TGTGCCAGCAGCCTTCGAGTCCTAGATACGCAGTATTTT
>TRBJ2-5|TRBV6-1|-|-
CASSEAGGPGETAQYF
TGTGCCAGCAGTGAAGCTGGGGGCCCCGGGGAAACAGCCCAGTACTTC
>TRBJ1-3|TRBV5-8|-|-
CASSLRPGGSGNTIYF
TGTGCCAGCAGCTTGCGGCCAGGAGGCTCTGGAAACACCATATATTTT
>TRBJ1-2|TRBV6-5|-|-
CASSYSSLKNYGYTF
TGTGCCAGCAGTTACTCGAGCCTGAAAAACTATGGCTACACCTTC
>TRBJ2-7|TRBV29-1|-|TRBD2
CSVEDQERGSYEQYF
TGCAGCGTTGAAGATCAGGAGCGGGGCTCCTACGAGCAGTACTTC
>TRBJ2-7|TRBV7-9|-|TRBD2
CASSPGGGPYEQYF
TGTGCCAGCAGCCCTGGGGGGGGACCTTACGAGCAGTACTTC
>TRBJ2-7|TRBV30|-|TRBD1
CAWSVLGTDHYEQYF
TGTGCCTGGAGTGTACTAGGGACAGATCACTACGAGCAGTACTTC
>TRBJ2-1|TRBV6-6|-|-
CASTTSETLEQFF
TGTGCCAGCACCACCTCCGAAACTCTAGAGCAGTTCTTC
>TRBJ2-2|TRBV27|-|TRBD2
CASRLAGTGELFF
TGTGCCAGCAGGCTAGCGGGCACCGGGGAGCTGTTTTTT
>TRBJ2-2|TRBV9|-|TRBD2
CASSVGGRRDTGELFF
TGTGCCAGCAGCGTAGGCGGGAGAAGGGACACCGGGGAGCTGTTTTTT
>TRBJ2-1|TRBV11-1|once|TRBD1
CASSSLRDSLYNEQFF
TGTGCCAGCAGCTCCCTCCGGGACAGCCTCTACAATGAGCAGTTCTTC
>TRBJ1-1|TRBV9|-|-
CASSLRAGRASEAFF
TGTGCCAGCAGCCTACGCGCAGGCAGGGCAAGTGAAGCTTTCTTT
>TRBJ2-2|TRBV5-6|-|-
CASSLGGESNTGELFF
TGTGCCAGCAGCTTGGGGGGGGAATCGAACACCGGGGAGCTGTTTTTT
>TRBJ2-3|TRBV7-3|-|-
CASSSGLTTDTQYF
TGTGCCAGCAGCTCTGGACTGACCACAGATACGCAGTATTTT
>TRBJ2-7|TRBV19|-|-
CASSMGGGGGEQYF
TGTGCCAGTAGTATGGGTGGAGGGGGCGGCGAGCAGTACTTC
>TRBJ1-6|TRBV7-6|-|-
CASSTAGGQTPLHF
TGTGCCAGCAGCACGGCCGGGGGGCAAACACCCCTCCACTTT
>TRBJ1-1|TRBV2|-|-
CASSDPNRVDEAFF
TGTGCCAGCAGTGATCCTAACAGGGTCGACGAAGCTTTCTTT